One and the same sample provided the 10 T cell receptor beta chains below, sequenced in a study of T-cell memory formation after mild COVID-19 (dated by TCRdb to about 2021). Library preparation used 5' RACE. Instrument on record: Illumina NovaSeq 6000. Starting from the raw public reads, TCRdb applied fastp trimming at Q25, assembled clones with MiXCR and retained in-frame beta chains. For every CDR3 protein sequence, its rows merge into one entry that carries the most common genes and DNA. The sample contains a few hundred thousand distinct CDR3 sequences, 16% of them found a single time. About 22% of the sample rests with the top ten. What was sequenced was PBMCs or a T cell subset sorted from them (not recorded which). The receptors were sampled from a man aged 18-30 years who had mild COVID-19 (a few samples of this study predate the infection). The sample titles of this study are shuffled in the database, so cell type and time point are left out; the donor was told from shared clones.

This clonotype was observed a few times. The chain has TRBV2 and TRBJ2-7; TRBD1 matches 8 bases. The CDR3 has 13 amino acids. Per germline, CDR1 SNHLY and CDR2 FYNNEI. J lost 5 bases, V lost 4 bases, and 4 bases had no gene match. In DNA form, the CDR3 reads TGTGCCAGCAGTGCGACAGGGGCCCACGAGCAGTACGTC. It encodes CASSATGAHEQYV.

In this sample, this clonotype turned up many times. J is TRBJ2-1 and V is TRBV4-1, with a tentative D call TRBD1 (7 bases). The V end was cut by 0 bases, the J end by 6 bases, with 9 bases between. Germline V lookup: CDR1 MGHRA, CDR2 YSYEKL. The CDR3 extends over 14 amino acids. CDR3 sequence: CASSQDQGGNEQFF. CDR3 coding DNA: TGCGCCAGCAGCCAAGATCAGGGGGGCAATGAGCAGTTCTTC.

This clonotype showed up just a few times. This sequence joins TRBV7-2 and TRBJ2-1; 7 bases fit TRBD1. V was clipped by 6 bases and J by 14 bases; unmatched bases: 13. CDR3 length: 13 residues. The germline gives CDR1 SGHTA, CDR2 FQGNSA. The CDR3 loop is CASSPARQGREFF. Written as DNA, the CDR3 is TGTGCCAGCAGTCCAGCCCGACAGGGACGGGAGTTCTTC.

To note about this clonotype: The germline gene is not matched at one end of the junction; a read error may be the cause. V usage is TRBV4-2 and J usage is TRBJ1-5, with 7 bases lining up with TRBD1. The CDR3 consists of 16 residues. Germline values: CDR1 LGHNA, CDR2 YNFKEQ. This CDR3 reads CGSSQTTGIAHQPQHF. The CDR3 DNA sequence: TGTGGCAGCAGCCAAACGACAGGGATCGCCCATCAGCCCCAGCATTTT.

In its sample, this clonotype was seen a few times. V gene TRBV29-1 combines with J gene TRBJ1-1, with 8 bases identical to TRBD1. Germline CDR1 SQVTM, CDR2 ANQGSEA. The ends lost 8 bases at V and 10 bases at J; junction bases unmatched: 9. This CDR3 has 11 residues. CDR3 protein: CSPDRGGGAFF. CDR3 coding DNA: TGCAGCCCAGACAGGGGTGGGGGAGCTTTCTTT.

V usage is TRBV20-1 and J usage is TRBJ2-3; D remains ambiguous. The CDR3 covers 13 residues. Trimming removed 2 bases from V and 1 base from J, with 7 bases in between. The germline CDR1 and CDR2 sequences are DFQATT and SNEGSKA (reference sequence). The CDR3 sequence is CSARLVRTDTQYF. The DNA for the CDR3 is TGCAGTGCTAGATTAGTCCGCACAGATACGCAGTATTTT.

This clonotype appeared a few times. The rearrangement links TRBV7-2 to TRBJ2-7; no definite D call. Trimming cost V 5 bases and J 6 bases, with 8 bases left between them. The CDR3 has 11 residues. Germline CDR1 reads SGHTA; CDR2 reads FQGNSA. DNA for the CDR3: TGTGCCAGCAGCCGGAGAGTCGAGCAGTACTTC. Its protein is CASSRRVEQYF.

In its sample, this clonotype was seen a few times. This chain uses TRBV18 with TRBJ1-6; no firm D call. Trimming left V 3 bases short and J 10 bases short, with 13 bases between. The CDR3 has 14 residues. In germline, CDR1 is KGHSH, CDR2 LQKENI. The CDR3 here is CASSPEGPSSPLHF. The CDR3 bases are TGTGCCAGCTCACCCGAGGGTCCCTCATCACCCCTCCACTTT.

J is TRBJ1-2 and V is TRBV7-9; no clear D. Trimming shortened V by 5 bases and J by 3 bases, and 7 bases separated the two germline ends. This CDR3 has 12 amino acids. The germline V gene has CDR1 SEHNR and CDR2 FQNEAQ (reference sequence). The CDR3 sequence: CASSPIDYGYTF. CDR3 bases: TGTGCCAGCAGCCCCATAGACTATGGCTACACCTTC.

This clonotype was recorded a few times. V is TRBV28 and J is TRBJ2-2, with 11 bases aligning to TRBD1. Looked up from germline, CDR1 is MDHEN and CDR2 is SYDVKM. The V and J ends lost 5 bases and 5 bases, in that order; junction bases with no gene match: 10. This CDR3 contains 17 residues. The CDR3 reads CASSRTGGVAGTGELFF. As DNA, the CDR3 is TGTGCCAGCAGTCGGACAGGGGGCGTTGCGGGGACCGGGGAGCTGTTTTTT.